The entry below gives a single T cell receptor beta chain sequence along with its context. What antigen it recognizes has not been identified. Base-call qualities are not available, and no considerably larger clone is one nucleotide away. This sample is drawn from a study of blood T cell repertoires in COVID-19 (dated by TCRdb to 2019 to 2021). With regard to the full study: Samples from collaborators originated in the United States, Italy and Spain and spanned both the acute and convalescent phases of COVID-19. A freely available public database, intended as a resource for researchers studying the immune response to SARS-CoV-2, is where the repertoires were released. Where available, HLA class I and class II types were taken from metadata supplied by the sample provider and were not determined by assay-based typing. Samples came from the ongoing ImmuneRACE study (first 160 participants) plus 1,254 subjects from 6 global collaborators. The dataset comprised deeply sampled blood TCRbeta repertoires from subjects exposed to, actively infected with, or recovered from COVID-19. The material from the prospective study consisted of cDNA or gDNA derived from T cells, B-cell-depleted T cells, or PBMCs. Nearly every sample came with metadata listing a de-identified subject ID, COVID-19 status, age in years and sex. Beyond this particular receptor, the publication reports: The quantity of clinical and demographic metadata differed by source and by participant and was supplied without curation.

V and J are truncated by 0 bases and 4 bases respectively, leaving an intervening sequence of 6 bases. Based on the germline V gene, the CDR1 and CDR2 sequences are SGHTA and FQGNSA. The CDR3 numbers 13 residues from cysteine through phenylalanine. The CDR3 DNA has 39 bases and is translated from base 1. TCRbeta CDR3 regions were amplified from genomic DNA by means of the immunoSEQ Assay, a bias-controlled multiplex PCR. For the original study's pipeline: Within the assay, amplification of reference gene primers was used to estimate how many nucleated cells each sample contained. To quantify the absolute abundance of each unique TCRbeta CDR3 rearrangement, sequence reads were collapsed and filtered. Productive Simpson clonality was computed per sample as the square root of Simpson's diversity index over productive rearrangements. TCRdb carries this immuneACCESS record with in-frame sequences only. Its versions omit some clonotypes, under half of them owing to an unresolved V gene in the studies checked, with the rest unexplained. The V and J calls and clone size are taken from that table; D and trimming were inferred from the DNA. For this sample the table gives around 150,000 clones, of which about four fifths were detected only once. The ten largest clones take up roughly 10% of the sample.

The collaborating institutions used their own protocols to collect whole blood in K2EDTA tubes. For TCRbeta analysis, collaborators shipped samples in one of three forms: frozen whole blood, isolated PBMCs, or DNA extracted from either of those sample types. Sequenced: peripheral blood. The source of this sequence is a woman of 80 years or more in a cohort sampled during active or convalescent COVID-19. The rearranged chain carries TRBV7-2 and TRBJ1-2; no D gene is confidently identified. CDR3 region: CASSLAAFYGYTF. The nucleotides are TGTGCCAGCAGCTTAGCGGCTTTCTATGGCTACACCTTC.